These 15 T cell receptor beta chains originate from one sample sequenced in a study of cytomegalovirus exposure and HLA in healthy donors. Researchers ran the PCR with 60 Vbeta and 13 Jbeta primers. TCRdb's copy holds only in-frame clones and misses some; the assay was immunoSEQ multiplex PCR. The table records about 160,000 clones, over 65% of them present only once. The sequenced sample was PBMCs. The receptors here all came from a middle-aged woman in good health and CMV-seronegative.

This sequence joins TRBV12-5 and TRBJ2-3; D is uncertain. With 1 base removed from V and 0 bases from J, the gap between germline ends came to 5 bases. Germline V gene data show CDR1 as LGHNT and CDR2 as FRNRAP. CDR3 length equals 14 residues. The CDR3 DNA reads TGTGCTAGTGGTTTGGCTATAAGCACAGATACGCAGTATTTT. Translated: CASGLAISTDTQYF.

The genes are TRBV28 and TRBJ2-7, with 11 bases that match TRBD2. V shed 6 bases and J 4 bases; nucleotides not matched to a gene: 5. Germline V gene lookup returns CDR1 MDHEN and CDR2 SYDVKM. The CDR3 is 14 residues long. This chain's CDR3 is CASSRLAGIYEQYF. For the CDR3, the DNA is TGTGCCAGCAGCCGACTAGCGGGGATTTACGAGCAGTACTTC.

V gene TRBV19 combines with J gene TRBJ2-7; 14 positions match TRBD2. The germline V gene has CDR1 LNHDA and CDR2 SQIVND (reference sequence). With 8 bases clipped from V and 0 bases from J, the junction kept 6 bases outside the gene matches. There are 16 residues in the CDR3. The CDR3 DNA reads TGTGCCAGTGGGACTAGCGGGGGCCTTAGCTCCTACGAGCAGTACTTC. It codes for CASGTSGGLSSYEQYF.

The CDR3 region has the DNA TGTGCCAGCACCGCCGGGTTTGAAGCTTTCTTT. Translating gives CASTAGFEAFF. V usage is TRBV5-4 and J usage is TRBJ1-1; D is uncertain. The CDR3 extends over 11 amino acids. V lost 6 bases and J lost 7, with 10 bases in between. The germline CDR1 and CDR2 sequences are SGHNT and YYREEE (reference sequence).

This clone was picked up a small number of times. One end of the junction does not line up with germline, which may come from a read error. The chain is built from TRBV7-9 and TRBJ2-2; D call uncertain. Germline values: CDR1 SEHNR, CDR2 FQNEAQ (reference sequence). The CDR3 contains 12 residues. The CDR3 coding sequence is TGTTCCAGCAGCTTAGTAGACGGGGAGCTGTTTTTT. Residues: CSSSLVDGELFF.

DNA for the CDR3: TGTGCCAGCAGAGACATTAGCGGGAATGAGCAGTTCTTC. As protein: CASRDISGNEQFF. The rearrangement joins TRBV6-1 to TRBJ2-1; 7 nucleotides agree with TRBD2. Looked up from germline, CDR1 is MNHNS and CDR2 is SASEGT. CDR3 length: 13 amino acids. The V gene end was trimmed by 6 bases and the J gene end by 7 bases; junction bases not matched to a gene: 6.

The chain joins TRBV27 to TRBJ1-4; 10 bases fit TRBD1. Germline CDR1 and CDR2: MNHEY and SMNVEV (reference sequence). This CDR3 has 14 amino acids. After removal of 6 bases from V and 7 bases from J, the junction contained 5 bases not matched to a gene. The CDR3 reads CASRRRQGAEKLFF. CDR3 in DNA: TGTGCCAGCAGACGCAGACAGGGGGCTGAAAAACTGTTTTTT.

The CDR3 nucleotides are TGCGCCAGCAGCCATTCGGCCGGGACTACAAAAGCCTACGAGCAGTACTTC. Its protein product is CASSHSAGTTKAYEQYF. The V gene is TRBV4-1, the J gene TRBJ2-7, with TRBD2 matching over 7 bases. This CDR3 comprises 17 residues. Per the germline V gene, CDR1 is MGHRA and CDR2 is YSYEKL. V was pared by 3 bases and J by 2 bases, with 13 bases of the junction left unmatched.

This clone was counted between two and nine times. Here the CDR3 reads CASSLSGGTGELFF. CDR3 coding DNA: TGCGCCAGCAGCTTGTCCGGGGGCACCGGGGAGCTGTTTTTT. The V call is TRBV5-1, the J call TRBJ2-2, with a possible D match to TRBD2 (6 bases). This CDR3 comprises 14 residues. CDR1 and CDR2 (germline): SGHRS, YFSETQ. Deletions cut 1 base from V and 4 bases from J, with 8 bases between. The variable domain in full, completed from reference TRBV5-1 and TRBJ2-2, reads KAGVTQTPRYLIKTRGQQVTLSCSPISGHRSVSWYQQTPGQGLQFLFEYFSETQRNKGNFPGRFSGRQFSNSRSEMNVSTLELGDSALYLCASSLSGGTGELFFGEGSRLTVL.

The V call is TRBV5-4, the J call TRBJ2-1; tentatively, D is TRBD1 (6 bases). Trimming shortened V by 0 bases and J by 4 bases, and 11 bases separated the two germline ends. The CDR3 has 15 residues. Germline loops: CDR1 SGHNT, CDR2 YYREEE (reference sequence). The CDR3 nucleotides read TGTGCCAGCAGCTTGGGGTACAGGGCTTACAATGAGCAGTTCTTC. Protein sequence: CASSLGYRAYNEQFF.

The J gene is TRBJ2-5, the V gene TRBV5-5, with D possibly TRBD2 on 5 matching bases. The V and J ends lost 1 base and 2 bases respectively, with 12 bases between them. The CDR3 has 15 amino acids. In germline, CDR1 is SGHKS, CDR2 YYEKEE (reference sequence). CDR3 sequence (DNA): TGTGCCAGCAGCTTGTTAACTAGGGCGCAAGAGACCCAGTACTTC. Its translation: CASSLLTRAQETQYF.

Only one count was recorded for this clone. CDR3 DNA sequence: TGTGCCAGCAGCTTAGGAAGAAACACAGGGGGAGTTATGCCTTTCTTT. Its translation is CASSLGRNTGGVMPFF. J is TRBJ1-1 and V is TRBV7-8; 8 nucleotides line up with TRBD1. CDR1 and CDR2 from the germline V gene are SGHVS and FQNEAQ. This CDR3 comprises 16 residues. V gave up 1 base and J gave up 12 bases; unmatched junction bases: 16.

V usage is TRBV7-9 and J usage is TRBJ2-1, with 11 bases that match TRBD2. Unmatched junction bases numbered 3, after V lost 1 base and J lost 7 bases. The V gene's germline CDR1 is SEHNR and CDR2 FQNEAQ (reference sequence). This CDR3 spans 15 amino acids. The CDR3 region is CASSLGLAGRNEQFF. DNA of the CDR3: TGTGCCAGCAGCTTAGGACTAGCGGGGAGGAATGAGCAGTTCTTC.

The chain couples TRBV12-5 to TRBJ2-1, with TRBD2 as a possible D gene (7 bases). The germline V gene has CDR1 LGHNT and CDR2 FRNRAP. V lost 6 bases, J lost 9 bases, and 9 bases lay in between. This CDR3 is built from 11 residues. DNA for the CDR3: TGTGCTAGTGGGAGGGGGGGTGAGCAGTTCTTC. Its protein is CASGRGGEQFF.

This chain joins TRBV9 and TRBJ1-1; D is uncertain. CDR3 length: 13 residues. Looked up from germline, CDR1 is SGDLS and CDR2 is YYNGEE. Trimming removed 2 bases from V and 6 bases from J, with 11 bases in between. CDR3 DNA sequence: TGTGCCAGCAGCGTCTTGGGCGCGTCTGAAGCTTTCTTT. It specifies CASSVLGASEAFF.